The rows below give T cell receptor beta chains drawn from one sample of a study of T cells after yellow fever vaccination. TCRdb itself ran the 5' RACE reads through MiXCR, one entry per CDR3 protein. The table records 500,000 to 650,000 distinct CDR3 sequences, about 13% of them present only once. The sample consisted of PBMCs, taken on the day of the yellow fever booster vaccination. The receptors were sampled from a man younger than 45 who received the YFV17D yellow fever vaccine. Both conserved end residues are part of each CDR3. A D gene is named only where the DNA matches it firmly. Size is omitted from some rows. Given values are once, few, many or a class for expanded clones.

D: .
V: TRBV19
J: TRBJ1-5
length: 17
size: .
CDR3: CASSRSAWGRSNQPQHF
DNA: TGTGCCAGTAGTCGTAGCGCTTGGGGGAGAAGCAATCAGCCCCAGCATTTT

D: .
V: TRBV20-1
J: TRBJ2-2
length: 15
size: .
CDR3: CSATRSGTNTGELFF
DNA: TGCAGTGCTACTCGATCGGGGACGAACACCGGGGAGCTGTTTTTT

D: .
V: TRBV12-3/TRBV12-4
J: TRBJ2-3
length: 13
size: once
CDR3: CASSWSGTDTQYF
DNA: TGTGCCAGCAGCTGGAGCGGCACAGATACGCAGTATTTT

D: TRBD1
V: TRBV18
J: TRBJ2-6
length: 18
size: .
CDR3: CASSPPGTGVPGANVLTF
DNA: TGTGCCAGCTCACCACCCGGGACAGGGGTCCCTGGGGCCAACGTCCTGACTTTC

D: TRBD1
V: TRBV5-1
J: TRBJ1-2
length: 14
size: few
CDR3: CASSLDGTGDGYTF
DNA: TGCGCCAGCAGCTTGGACGGGACAGGGGATGGCTACACCTTC

D: TRBD1
V: TRBV19
J: TRBJ1-1
length: 13
size: .
CDR3: CASTWQGATEAFF
DNA: TGTGCCAGTACCTGGCAGGGGGCTACTGAAGCTTTCTTT

D: TRBD2
V: TRBV4-2
J: TRBJ2-3
length: 15
size: few
CDR3: CASSPGGTLTDTQYF
DNA: TGTGCCAGCAGCCCGGGGGGGACACTCACAGATACGCAGTATTTT

D: .
V: TRBV20-1
J: TRBJ2-7
length: 11
size: few
CDR3: CSARRKYEQYF
DNA: TGCAGTGCTAGACGAAAATACGAGCAGTACTTC

D: .
V: TRBV3-1
J: TRBJ2-3
length: 14
size: few
CDR3: CASSQVPGTDTQYF
DNA: TGTGCCAGCAGCCAAGTTCCCGGCACAGATACGCAGTATTTT

D: TRBD2
V: TRBV20-1
J: TRBJ2-1
length: 17
size: .
CDR3: CSARERYGSGSYNEQFF
DNA: TGCAGTGCTAGAGAGCGCTATGGTAGCGGGAGTTACAATGAGCAGTTCTTC

D: TRBD2
V: TRBV3-1
J: TRBJ2-3
length: 16
size: .
CDR3: CACCQTSGGGTDTQYF
DNA: TGTGCCTGCTGCCAGACTAGCGGGGGGGGCACAGATACGCAGTATTTT

D: .
V: TRBV12-3/TRBV12-4
J: TRBJ2-4
length: 13
size: few
CDR3: CASSTNHFGIQYF
DNA: TGTGCCAGCAGTACCAACCACTTCGGCATTCAGTACTTC

D: .
V: TRBV7-8
J: TRBJ2-4
length: 13
size: few
CDR3: CASSLAPLGIQYF
DNA: TGTGCCAGCAGCTTAGCTCCCCTAGGCATTCAGTACTTC

D: .
V: TRBV5-6
J: TRBJ2-2
length: 15
size: .
CDR3: CASSSTTGNTGELFF
DNA: TGTGCCAGCAGCTCAACGACAGGGAACACCGGGGAGCTGTTTTTT

D: TRBD2
V: TRBV4-3
J: TRBJ2-7
length: 16
size: .
CDR3: CASSQEDTSGFYEQYF
DNA: TGCGCCAGCAGCCAAGAGGACACTAGCGGCTTCTACGAGCAGTACTTC

D: .
V: TRBV12-3/TRBV12-4
J: TRBJ2-3
length: 12
size: few
CDR3: CASERDPDTQYF
DNA: TGTGCCAGCGAGAGGGATCCAGATACGCAGTATTTT

D: TRBD1
V: TRBV9
J: TRBJ2-1
length: 18
size: few
CDR3: CASSVGDRGLLSYNEQFF
DNA: TGTGCCAGCAGCGTAGGAGACAGGGGTTTGCTCTCCTACAATGAGCAGTTCTTC

D: TRBD2
V: TRBV5-1
J: TRBJ2-2
length: 15
size: few
CDR3: CASSPLAGLTGELFF
DNA: TGCGCCAGCAGCCCTTTAGCGGGGCTCACCGGGGAGCTGTTTTTT

D: .
V: TRBV20-1
J: TRBJ2-7
length: 11
size: few
CDR3: CSAREEYEQYF
DNA: TGCAGTGCTAGGGAGGAGTACGAGCAGTACTTC

D: .
V: TRBV6-5
J: TRBJ1-1
length: 17
size: .
CDR3: CASSYSIGTIGNTEAFF
DNA: TGTGCCAGCAGTTACTCCATTGGTACGATAGGGAACACTGAAGCTTTCTTT

D: .
V: TRBV6-1
J: TRBJ2-7
length: 15
size: .
CDR3: CASRPPYRAHNEQYF
DNA: TGTGCCAGCAGGCCCCCCTACAGGGCGCATAACGAGCAGTACTTC

D: .
V: TRBV7-9
J: TRBJ2-1
length: 14
size: few
CDR3: CASSLLLASNEQFF
DNA: TGTGCCAGCAGCTTATTGCTAGCGAGTAATGAGCAGTTCTTC

D: TRBD2
V: TRBV12-3/TRBV12-4
J: TRBJ2-3
length: 17
size: .
CDR3: CASSPPPGTSGTDTQYF
DNA: TGTGCCAGCAGCCCCCCTCCCGGGACTAGCGGCACAGATACGCAGTATTTT

D: .
V: TRBV7-9
J: TRBJ2-5
length: 16
size: .
CDR3: CASSPFRDTEEETQYF
DNA: TGTGCCAGCAGCCCTTTTCGGGACACAGAAGAAGAGACCCAGTACTTC

D: .
V: TRBV5-1
J: TRBJ2-5
length: 18
size: few
CDR3: CASSLTTPGTSLQETQYF
DNA: TGCGCCAGCAGCTTGACAACCCCCGGGACATCTCTTCAAGAGACCCAGTACTTC

D: .
V: TRBV24-1
J: TRBJ2-3
length: 15
size: .
CDR3: CATSDPKGSTDTQYF
DNA: TGTGCCACCAGTGATCCAAAAGGGTCCACAGATACGCAGTATTTT

D: .
V: TRBV18
J: TRBJ1-4
length: 13
size: .
CDR3: CASFPGLGEKLFF
DNA: TGTGCCAGCTTTCCGGGACTCGGTGAAAAACTGTTTTTT

D: .
V: TRBV2
J: TRBJ1-1
length: 13
size: few
CDR3: CASSGAGATEAFF
DNA: TGTGCCAGCAGTGGGGCGGGGGCCACTGAAGCTTTCTTT

D: .
V: TRBV7-2
J: TRBJ2-1
length: 15
size: many
CDR3: CASSLLGSSYNEQFF
DNA: TGTGCCAGCAGTCTACTGGGGTCCTCCTACAATGAGCAGTTCTTC

D: TRBD1
V: TRBV27
J: TRBJ1-2
length: 13
size: few
CDR3: CASSFGTGSFYTF
DNA: TGTGCCAGCAGTTTTGGGACAGGGTCGTTCTACACCTTC

D: .
V: TRBV12-3/TRBV12-4
J: TRBJ2-5
length: 15
size: .
CDR3: CASSLELGWGETQYF
DNA: TGTGCCAGCAGTTTAGAATTGGGTTGGGGGGAGACCCAGTACTTC

D: TRBD2
V: TRBV7-2
J: TRBJ2-1
length: 15
size: few
CDR3: CASSLDGRQGDEQFF
DNA: TGTGCCAGCAGCTTAGACGGGAGGCAAGGTGATGAGCAGTTCTTC